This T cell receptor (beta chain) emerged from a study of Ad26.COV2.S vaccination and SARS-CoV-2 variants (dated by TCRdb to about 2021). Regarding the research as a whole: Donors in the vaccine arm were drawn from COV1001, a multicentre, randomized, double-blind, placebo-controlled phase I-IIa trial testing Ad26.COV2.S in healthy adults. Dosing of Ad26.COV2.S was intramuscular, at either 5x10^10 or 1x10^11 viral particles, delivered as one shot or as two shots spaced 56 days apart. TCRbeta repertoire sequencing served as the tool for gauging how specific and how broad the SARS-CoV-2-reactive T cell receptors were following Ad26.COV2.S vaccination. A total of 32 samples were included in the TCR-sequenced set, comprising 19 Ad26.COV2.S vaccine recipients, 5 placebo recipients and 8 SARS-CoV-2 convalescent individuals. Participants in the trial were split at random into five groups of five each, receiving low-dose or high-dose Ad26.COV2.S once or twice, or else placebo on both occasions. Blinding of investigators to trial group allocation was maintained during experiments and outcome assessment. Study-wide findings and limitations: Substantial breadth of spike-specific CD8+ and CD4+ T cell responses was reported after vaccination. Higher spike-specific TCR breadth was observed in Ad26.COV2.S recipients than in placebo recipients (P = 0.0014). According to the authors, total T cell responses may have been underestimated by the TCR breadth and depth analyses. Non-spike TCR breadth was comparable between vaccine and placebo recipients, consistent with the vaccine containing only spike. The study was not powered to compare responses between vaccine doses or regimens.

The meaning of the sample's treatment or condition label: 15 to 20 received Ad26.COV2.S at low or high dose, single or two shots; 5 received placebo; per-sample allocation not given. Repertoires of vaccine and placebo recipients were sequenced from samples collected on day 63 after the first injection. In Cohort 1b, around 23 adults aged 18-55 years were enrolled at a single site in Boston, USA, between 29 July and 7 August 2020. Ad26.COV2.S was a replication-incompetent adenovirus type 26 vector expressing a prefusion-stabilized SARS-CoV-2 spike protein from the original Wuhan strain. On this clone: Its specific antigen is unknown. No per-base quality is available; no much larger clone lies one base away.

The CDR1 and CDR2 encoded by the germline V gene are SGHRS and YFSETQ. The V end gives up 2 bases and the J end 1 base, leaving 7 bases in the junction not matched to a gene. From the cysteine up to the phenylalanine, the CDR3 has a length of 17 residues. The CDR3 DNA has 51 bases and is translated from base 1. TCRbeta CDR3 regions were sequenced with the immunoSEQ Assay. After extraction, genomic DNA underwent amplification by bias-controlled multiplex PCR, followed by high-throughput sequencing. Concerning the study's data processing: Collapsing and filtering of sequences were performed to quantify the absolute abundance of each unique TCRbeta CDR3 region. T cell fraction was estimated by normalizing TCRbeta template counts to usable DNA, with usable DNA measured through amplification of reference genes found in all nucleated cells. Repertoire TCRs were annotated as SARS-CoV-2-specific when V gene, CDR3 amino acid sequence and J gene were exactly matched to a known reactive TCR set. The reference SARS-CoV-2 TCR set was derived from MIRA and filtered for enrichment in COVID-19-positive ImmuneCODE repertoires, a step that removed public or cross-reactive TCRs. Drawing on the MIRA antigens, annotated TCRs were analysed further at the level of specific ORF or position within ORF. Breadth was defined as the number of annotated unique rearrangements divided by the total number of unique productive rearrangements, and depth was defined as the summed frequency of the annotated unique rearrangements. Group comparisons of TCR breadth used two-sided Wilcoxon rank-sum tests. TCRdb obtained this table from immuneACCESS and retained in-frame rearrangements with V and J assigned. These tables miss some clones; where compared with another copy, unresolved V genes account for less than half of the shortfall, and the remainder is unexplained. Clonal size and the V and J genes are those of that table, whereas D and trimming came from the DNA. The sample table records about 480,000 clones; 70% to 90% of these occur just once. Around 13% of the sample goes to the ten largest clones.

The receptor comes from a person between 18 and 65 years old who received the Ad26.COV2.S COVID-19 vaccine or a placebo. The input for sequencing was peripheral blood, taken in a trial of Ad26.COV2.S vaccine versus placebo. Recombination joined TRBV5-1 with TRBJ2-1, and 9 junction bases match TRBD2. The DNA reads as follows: TGCGCCAGCAGCTTACCCCCTAGCGGGATTTCCTACAATGAGCAGTTCTTC. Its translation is CASSLPPSGISYNEQFF.